This TCR beta chain was identified in a study of monozygotic twins with cystic fibrosis. Overall study context: Libraries were built from roughly 2.8 micrograms of fragmented DNA using about 15 PCR cycles.

On this clone: The target antigen is unknown.

Study-wide results and limits: V usage most resembled the co-twin in 13 of 16 pairs. Clonality was generally low (median roughly 0.0095), higher in the most severe patients.

Clones were read by immunoSEQ multiplex PCR, and TCRdb kept only the in-frame ones, dropping some. The table shows under 40,000 clones, with nearly 98% occurring only once. Germline CDR1 reads MNHNS; CDR2 reads SASEGT. V was cut by 4 bases and J by 7 bases, with 11 bases left in between. The CDR3 is 13 residues long. The source material was blood. The genes are TRBV6-1 and TRBJ1-5; D unresolved. This TCR derives from a girl aged 2 to 10 with cystic fibrosis. The CDR3 sequence is CASSAREEQPQHF. Written as DNA, the CDR3 is TGTGCCAGCAGTGCAAGGGAAGAGCAGCCCCAGCATTTT.